This TCR beta chain appears in the sequencing data of a study of blood T cell repertoires in COVID-19. TCRdb's copy holds only in-frame clones and misses some; the assay was immunoSEQ multiplex PCR. This table has about 330,000 clones, around 87% appearing once. The CDR3 totals 14 residues. The V segment lost 0 bases and the J segment 10 bases; nucleotides outside the gene matches: 8. CDR1 SGDLS and CDR2 YYNGEE come from the germline V gene. This receptor was obtained from a woman aged 30 to 39 who had recovered from COVID-19. The V gene is TRBV9, the J gene TRBJ1-1; 8 bases fit TRBD1. The sequencing input was PBMCs or T cells enriched from blood (not recorded which). The CDR3 protein is CASSVARAGGLAFF. The CDR3 region has the DNA TGTGCCAGCAGCGTAGCTAGGGCAGGGGGCTTAGCTTTCTTT.